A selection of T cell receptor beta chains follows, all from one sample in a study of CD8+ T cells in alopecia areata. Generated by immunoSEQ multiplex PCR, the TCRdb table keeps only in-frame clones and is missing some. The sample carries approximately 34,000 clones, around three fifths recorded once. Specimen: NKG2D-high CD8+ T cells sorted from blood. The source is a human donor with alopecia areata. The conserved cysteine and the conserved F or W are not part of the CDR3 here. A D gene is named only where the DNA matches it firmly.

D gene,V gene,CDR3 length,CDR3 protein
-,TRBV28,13,ASRNPGHPYYEQY
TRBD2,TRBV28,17,ASSLGLAGENPLTDTQY
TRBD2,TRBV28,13,ASSFLAGSTDTQY
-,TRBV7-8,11,ASSLARQETQY
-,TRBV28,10,ASSLIDYEQY
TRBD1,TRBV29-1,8,SGWTGEAF
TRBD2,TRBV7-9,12,ASTTGTSFNEQF
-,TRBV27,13,ASSLWGGAHNEQF
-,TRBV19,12,ASSILVANSPLH
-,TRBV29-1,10,SVTGWTGELF
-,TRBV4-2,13,ASSQDRQVMTEAF
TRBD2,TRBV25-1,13,ASSESEAGEYEQY
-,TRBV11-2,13,ASSLEGAGNYEQY
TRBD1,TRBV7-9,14,ASSQRNRDRGHEQY
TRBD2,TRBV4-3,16,ASSQVLAGGLETGELF
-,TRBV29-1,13,SVVNRGQRQEGYT
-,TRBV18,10,ASSRSRDEQY
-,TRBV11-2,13,ASSLVMGGQETQY
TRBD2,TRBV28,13,ASSLFSGRGNEQF
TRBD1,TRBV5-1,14,ASSLEEGRGLGGYT
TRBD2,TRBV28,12,ASSATGTTYEQY
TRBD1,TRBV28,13,ASSRQGASPYEQY
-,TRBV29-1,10,SVRIGNTEAF
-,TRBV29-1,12,SVSRAGTKNIQY
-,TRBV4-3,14,ASSQKWGGYTGELF
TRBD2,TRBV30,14,AWTRLAGGPVDEQF
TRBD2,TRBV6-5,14,ASSWSAGEFYNEQF
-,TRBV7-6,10,ASSPDRYEQY
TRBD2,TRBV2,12,ATKREGVSYEQY
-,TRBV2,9,ASSDAGEAF
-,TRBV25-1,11,ASSRGGESEAF
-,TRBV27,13,ASSPMYRVTYEQY
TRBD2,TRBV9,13,ASSDTSGTYGTQY
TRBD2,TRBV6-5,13,ASSLVPAGDGEQY
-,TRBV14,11,ASKRTSTDTQY
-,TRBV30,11,AWKDRSYNEQF
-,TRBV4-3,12,ASSQVDGAYEQF
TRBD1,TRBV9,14,ASSDSRQGTNEKLF
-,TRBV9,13,ASSVVGDYNSPLH
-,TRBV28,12,ASRPEFSSYEQY
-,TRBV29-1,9,SVVWGAEAF
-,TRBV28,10,ASRWGADTQY
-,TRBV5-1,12,ASSPLGGSYEQY
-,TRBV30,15,AWSPGETEESYNEQF
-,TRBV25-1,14,ASSEYPGASNSPLH
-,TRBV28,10,ASSLGGNTIY
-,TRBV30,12,AWSFGPNTGELF
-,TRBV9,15,ASNPPGKDERRETQY
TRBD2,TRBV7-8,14,ASSLTSGRSMDTQY
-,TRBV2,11,ASTVAAYNEQF
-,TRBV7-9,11,ASSSDSNQPQH
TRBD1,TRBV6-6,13,ASSYRTGTPGEQY
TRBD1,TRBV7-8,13,ASRQGQGAWDTQY
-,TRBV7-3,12,ASSPLGPQETQY
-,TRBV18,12,ASSTPLTNTEAF
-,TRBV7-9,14,ASSPVTGPSANVLT
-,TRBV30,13,ACALFASRGTEAF